The 10 T cell receptor beta chains presented below share a single source sample, sequenced in a study of shared clonotypes between healthy human individuals. TCRdb keeps only in-frame clones here, not all; method: immunoSEQ multiplex PCR. There are about 1 million clones in the sample; 65% to 75% occur only once, and nearly 1.5% lies in the top ten. The sample comprised memory CD4+ T cells sorted from blood. Documented subset: CD45RA-negative fraction. The receptors here all came from a man aged 18 to 35 in good health.

This clone was picked up many times. This chain uses TRBV6-6 with TRBJ1-4; TRBD1 matches at 8 bases. The ends lost 2 bases at V and 7 bases at J; junction bases unmatched: 6. CDR3 size: 15 residues. Looked up from germline, CDR1 is MNHNY and CDR2 is SVGAGI (reference sequence). The CDR3 DNA is TGTGCCAGCAGTTACCCCACAGGGGGGGGTGAAAAACTGTTTTTT. Translating it yields CASSYPTGGGEKLFF.

On this clone: A read error may explain this, as a much larger clone is one base away. Other DNA sequences in the sample encode the same CDR3. The rearrangement uses TRBV9 and TRBJ2-2; perhaps TRBD1 as D (6 bases). Trimming stripped 4 bases from V and 1 base from J, with 8 bases between. Germline CDR1 is SGDLS and CDR2 is YYNGEE. The CDR3 runs 14 residues. The CDR3 DNA is TGTGCCAGCAGCTTACAGGGGAACACCGGGGAGCTGTTTTTT. As protein: CASSLQGNTGELFF.

This clone has ten or more counts. The chain is built from TRBV19 and TRBJ1-5; D is possibly TRBD1 (5 bases). This CDR3 has 16 amino acids. Germline CDR1 reads LNHDA; CDR2 reads SQIVND (reference sequence). V was cut by 2 bases and J by 1 base, with 12 bases left in between. The CDR3 loop is CASSISQGGSNQPQHF. The CDR3 coding sequence is TGTGCCAGTAGTATAAGTCAGGGCGGGAGCAATCAGCCCCAGCATTTT. Using reference TRBV19 and TRBJ1-5 for the parts outside the CDR3, the full variable domain is DGGITQSPKYLFRKEGQNVTLSCEQNLNHDAMYWYRQDPGQGLRLIYYSQIVNDFQKGDIAEGYSVSREKKESFPLTVTSAQKNPTAFYLCASSISQGGSNQPQHFGDGTRLSIL.

The chain couples TRBV10-1 to TRBJ2-7; 7 bases agree with TRBD1. The CDR3 spans 14 residues. Germline CDR1 reads WNHNN; CDR2 reads SYGVQD (reference sequence). V trimming: 5 bases; J trimming: 5 bases; junction bases outside the gene matches: 9. CDR3 coding DNA: TGCGCCAGCAGTCCAGACAGGGCCGTCAACGAGCAGTACTTC. Residues: CASSPDRAVNEQYF.

The CDR3 reads CASSPEAGGPLAYEQYF. The CDR3 DNA reads as TGTGCCAGCTCACCAGAAGCGGGGGGGCCACTGGCCTACGAGCAGTACTTC. The chain uses TRBV18 and TRBJ2-7; 10 nucleotides agree with TRBD2. The V segment lost 2 bases and the J segment 2 bases; nucleotides outside the gene matches: 9. The CDR3 contains 17 residues. Germline-derived CDR1 and CDR2 are KGHSH and LQKENI.

The chain couples TRBV15 to TRBJ2-5; D possibly matches TRBD1 or TRBD2 (5 bases each). CDR3 size: 16 residues. Per germline, CDR1 LNHNV and CDR2 YYDKDF (reference sequence). V lost 5 bases and J lost 2, with 18 bases in between. CDR3 sequence (DNA): TGTGCCACCAGCCCACGCAGTGTTTGGGGGCAAGAGACCCAGTACTTC. This translates into CATSPRSVWGQETQYF.

This CDR3 reads CASSPRAGAQETQYF. The CDR3 DNA follows: TGTGCCAGCTCACCAAGAGCGGGAGCCCAAGAGACCCAGTACTTC. The J gene is TRBJ2-5, the V gene TRBV18; the match to TRBD2 covers 8 bases. V shed 2 bases and J 1 base; nucleotides not matched to a gene: 3. Germline loops: CDR1 KGHSH, CDR2 LQKENI. This CDR3 contains 15 residues.

The chain uses TRBV6-6 and TRBJ2-5; D possibly corresponds to TRBD1 (5 bases). The J call is in doubt because the DNA end fits TRBJ2-7 better. The CDR3 extends over 14 amino acids. Germline V CDR1 and CDR2: MNHNY, SVGAGI (reference sequence). In nucleotides, the CDR3 is TGTGCCAGCACCAGGACACCCAGCTCCTACGAGCAGTACTTC. The encoded protein is CASTRTPSSYEQYF.

V is TRBV28 and J is TRBJ2-7; D possibly uses TRBD1 or TRBD2 (6 bases each). The CDR3 length is 14 residues. CDR1 and CDR2 from the germline V gene are MDHEN and SYDVKM. V was clipped by 7 bases and J by 3 bases, with 16 bases between them. CDR3 region: CASTTFRGGYEQYF. The CDR3 nucleotides are TGTGCCAGCACCACCTTCAGGGGAGGCTACGAGCAGTACTTC.

The chain is built from TRBV5-5 and TRBJ2-3, with 8 bases identical to TRBD1. Per germline, CDR1 SGHKS and CDR2 YYEKEE (reference sequence). J lost 6 bases, V lost 3 bases, and 9 bases had no gene match. The CDR3 sequence is 15 residues long. The CDR3 is CASSSYRGFWDTQYF. CDR3 coding DNA: TGTGCCAGCAGCTCATACAGGGGGTTCTGGGATACGCAGTATTTT. The full variable domain, rest sourced from reference TRBV5-5 and TRBJ2-3, is DAGVTQSPTHLIKTRGQQVTLRCSPISGHKSVSWYQQVLGQGPQFIFQYYEKEERGRGNFPDRFSARQFPNYSSELNVNALLLGDSALYLCASSSYRGFWDTQYFGPGTRLTVL.